The 7 T cell receptor beta chains below all came from one sample that was sequenced in a study of T cell repertoires in cytomegalovirus infection (dated 2019 in TCRdb). No antigens are known for them. The intended sense of this specimen's treatment or condition label: in vitro stimulation with specific CMV peptide epitopes to enrich CMV-specific T cells. Sequencing took place on an Illumina HiSeq 1500. TCRdb trimmed the raw reads at Q25, called clones with MiXCR and kept productive beta chains. Rows matching on CDR3 protein sequence are summarized as one entry with the most common DNA and genes. The table for this sample lists about 310,000 distinct CDR3 sequences; around a quarter of them were counted only once. The ten largest clones capture 13% of the sample. The specimen was cultured PBMCs, collected from culture after CMV antigen stimulation. The receptors were gathered from a human donor in good health (CMV status not recorded). Some clones in this sample may be carry-over from other donors' samples.

As for this clonotype: Germline is not matched at one junction end, which may reflect a read error. The rearrangement uses TRBV7-2 and TRBJ1-2, with D perhaps matching TRBD1 (5 bases). CDR1 and CDR2 (germline): SGHTA, FQGNSA. This CDR3 contains 19 residues. CDR3 loop: CASSTGGGVRRLSNYGHTF. CDR3 nucleotide sequence: TGTGCCAGCAGCACCGGGGGAGGGGTCAGGAGACTTTCTAACTATGGCCACACCTTC. Together with reference TRBV7-2 and TRBJ1-2, the CDR3 gives the full variable domain: GAGVSQSPSNKVTEKGKDVELRCDPISGHTALYWYRQSLGQGLEFLIYFQGNSAPDKSGLPSDRFSAERTGGSVSTLTIQRTQQEDSAVYLCASSTGGGVRRLSNYGHTFGSGTRLTVV.

This clonotype was observed a few times. The chain employs TRBV18 and TRBJ2-1; a weak D match, TRBD2 (6 bases). Germline V lookup: CDR1 KGHSH, CDR2 LQKENI. This CDR3 is 14 amino acids long. Deletions cut 6 bases from V and 7 bases from J, with 16 bases between. This chain's CDR3 is CASSLTTAGNEQFF. CDR3 nucleotide sequence: TGTGCCAGCTCCCTTACGACAGCGGGTAATGAGCAGTTCTTC.

This chain connects TRBV7-2 to TRBJ2-5, with 9 bases that match TRBD2. V dropped 1 base and J dropped 5; count of bases not matched to a gene: 8. CDR1 and CDR2 (germline): SGHTA, FQGNSA. This CDR3 has 16 residues. This chain's CDR3 is CASSLEISGRMETQYF. The CDR3 DNA reads TGTGCCAGCAGCTTAGAGATCAGCGGGAGGATGGAGACCCAGTACTTC.

The genes are TRBV27 and TRBJ2-2; either TRBD1 or TRBD2 may supply D (5 bases each). Germline assignment: CDR1 MNHEY and CDR2 SMNVEV (reference sequence). This CDR3 is built from 14 residues. V lost 8 bases to trimming and J lost 4 bases, with 14 bases between them. CDR3 in amino acids: CASFRPGGTGELFF. As DNA, the CDR3 is TGTGCCAGCTTTCGCCCTGGGGGCACCGGGGAGCTGTTTTTT.

The rearrangement links TRBV4-1 to TRBJ1-2, with D possibly being TRBD1 (6 bases). In germline, CDR1 is MGHRA, CDR2 YSYEKL. V lost 1 base to trimming and J lost 2 bases, with 11 bases between them. The CDR3 is 15 amino acids. The chain's CDR3 is CASSQGQELNYGYTF. The CDR3 region has the DNA TGCGCCAGCAGCCAAGGACAGGAACTAAACTATGGCTACACCTTC.

This clonotype occurred many times. The J gene is TRBJ2-1, the V gene TRBV7-9, with 7 positions matching TRBD2. V lost 5 bases, J lost 8 bases, and 15 bases stayed unmatched. Germline assignment: CDR1 SEHNR and CDR2 FQNEAQ (reference sequence). This CDR3 has 16 residues. In nucleotides, the CDR3 is TGTGCCAGCAGCCCGCCCCAGCTTACTAGCGTCGATGAGCAGTTCTTC. Translating gives CASSPPQLTSVDEQFF.

The sample holds one count of this clonotype. The V gene is TRBV20-1, the J gene TRBJ1-4, with D maybe TRBD1 (6 bases). Germline lookup yields CDR1 DFQATT and CDR2 SNEGSKA (reference sequence). The CDR3 spans 15 residues. Trimming cost V 0 bases and J 7 bases, with 15 bases left between them. The CDR3 protein is CSARDPWGPGEKLFF. For the CDR3, the DNA is TGCAGTGCTAGAGATCCCTGGGGGCCAGGTGAAAAACTGTTTTTT.